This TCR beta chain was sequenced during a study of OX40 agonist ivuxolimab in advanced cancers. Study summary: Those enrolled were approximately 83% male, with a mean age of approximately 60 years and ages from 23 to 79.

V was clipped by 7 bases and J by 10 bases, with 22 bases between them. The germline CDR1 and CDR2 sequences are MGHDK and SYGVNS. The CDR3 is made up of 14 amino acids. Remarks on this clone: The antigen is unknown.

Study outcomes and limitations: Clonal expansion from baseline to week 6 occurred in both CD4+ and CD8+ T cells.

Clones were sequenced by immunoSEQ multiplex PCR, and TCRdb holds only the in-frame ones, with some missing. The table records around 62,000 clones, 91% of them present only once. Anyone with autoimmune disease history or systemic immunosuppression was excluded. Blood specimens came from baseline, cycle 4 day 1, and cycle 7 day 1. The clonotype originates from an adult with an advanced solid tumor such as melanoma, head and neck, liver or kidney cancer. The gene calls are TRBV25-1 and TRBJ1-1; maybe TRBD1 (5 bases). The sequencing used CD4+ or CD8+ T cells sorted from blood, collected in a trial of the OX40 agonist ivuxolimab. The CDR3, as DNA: TGTGCCAGCAAACCACGGACTGCAATCGGGACAGCTTTCTTT. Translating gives CASKPRTAIGTAFF.